One and the same sample provided the 24 T cell receptor beta chains below, sequenced in a study of memory CD4+ T cells and cytomegalovirus serostatus (dated by TCRdb to the late 2010s). Preparation of the library involved the immunoSEQ multiplex PCR assay. The table comes from immuneACCESS by way of TCRdb, which keeps in-frame sequences with V and J called. Part of the clones is missing from these tables; in studies checked, under half for an unresolved V gene and the rest for unknown reasons. For this sample there are 30,000 to 40,000 clones; about 75% appear just once. Clones ranked in the top ten supply roughly 0.65% of the sample. A FACSAria II was used to sort memory CD4+ T cells, defined as single viable CD3+CD4+CD8-CD45RO+ cells. What was sequenced was memory CD4+ T cells from blood. The receptors come from an adult in good health and CMV-seronegative. Some clones in this sample may be carry-over from other donors' samples.

This chain uses TRBV30 with TRBJ1-2; D gene unclear. Germline values: CDR1 GTSNPN, CDR2 SVGIG (reference sequence). Trimming removed 1 base from V and 2 bases from J, with 11 bases in between. CDR3 length: 14 residues. CDR3 sequence (DNA): TGTGCCTGGAGTGGCGGCAGGACGAACTATGGCTACACCTTC. Its translation is CAWSGGRTNYGYTF.

The rearrangement links TRBV10-3 to TRBJ2-3; 11 bases fit TRBD1. Germline CDR1 ENHRY, CDR2 SYGVKD. The CDR3 runs to 16 residues. Unmatched junction bases numbered 4, after V lost 3 bases and J lost 2 bases. The chain's CDR3 is CAISDPGQGATDTQYF. The CDR3 DNA sequence: TGTGCCATCAGTGACCCAGGACAGGGGGCCACAGATACGCAGTATTTT.

This chain connects TRBV2 to TRBJ1-4; D call uncertain. The CDR3 is made up of 15 amino acids. CDR1 is SNHLY, CDR2 FYNNEI, per germline. V lost 4 bases to trimming and J lost 0 bases, with 9 bases between them. The CDR3 nucleotides read TGTGCCAGCAGTGGTGGCTGGGCAACTAATGAAAAACTGTTTTTT. Translating gives CASSGGWATNEKLFF.

The chain employs TRBV4-3 and TRBJ2-3; 12 positions agree with TRBD2. Trimming removed 2 bases from V and 6 bases from J; junction bases left unmatched: 6. Germline CDR1 and CDR2: LGHNA and YSLEER. This CDR3 is 16 amino acids long. Written as DNA, the CDR3 is TGCGCCAGCAGCCAAACCCGCGGGACTAGCGGGGATACGCAGTATTTT. Amino acids: CASSQTRGTSGDTQYF.

V is TRBV7-8 and J is TRBJ1-5; D uncertain. CDR3 size: 13 residues. Germline assignment: CDR1 SGHVS and CDR2 FQNEAQ. The V gene lost 5 bases and the J gene lost 0 bases, with 5 bases spanning the gap. CDR3 region: CASSVVSNQPQHF. The CDR3 DNA is TGTGCCAGCAGCGTCGTTAGCAATCAGCCCCAGCATTTT.

V is TRBV5-5 and J is TRBJ1-4; 7 nucleotides match TRBD1. Germline V CDR1 and CDR2: SGHKS, YYEKEE (reference sequence). The CDR3 covers 15 residues. The V segment lost 0 bases and the J segment 6 bases; nucleotides outside the gene matches: 5. CDR3 coding DNA: TGTGCCAGCAGCTTGGAGGGGACAGCATATGAAAAACTGTTTTTT. Translating gives CASSLEGTAYEKLFF.

The gene calls are TRBV7-8 and TRBJ1-5; 7 bases match TRBD1. The germline CDR1 and CDR2 sequences are SGHVS and FQNEAQ. The CDR3 is made up of 17 amino acids. V dropped 1 base and J dropped 10; count of bases not matched to a gene: 16. This chain's CDR3 is CASSLGGGVGTAEPQHF. The CDR3, as DNA: TGTGCCAGCAGCTTAGGCGGTGGGGTCGGGACAGCGGAACCCCAGCATTTT.

This clone was found a few times. The chain links TRBV5-8 to TRBJ2-7; tentative D call: TRBD1 (6 bases). Germline V gives CDR1 SGHTS, CDR2 YDEGEE. Trimming took off 0 bases at V and 5 bases at J, with 12 bases between the two ends. The CDR3 has 14 amino acids. The CDR3 reads CASSLAGETHEQYF. DNA of the CDR3: TGTGCCAGCAGCTTGGCAGGGGAGACCCACGAGCAGTACTTC.

The chain joins TRBV2 to TRBJ2-7; TRBD2 aligns across 7 bases. V lost 4 bases, J lost 1 base, and 4 bases stayed unmatched. The CDR3 spans 14 residues. Germline V CDR1 and CDR2: SNHLY, FYNNEI. The CDR3 DNA reads TGTGCCAGCAGTGGGGCAGCGGGGTCCTACGAGCAGTACTTC. Its translation is CASSGAAGSYEQYF.

V is TRBV4-3 and J is TRBJ2-3, with TRBD2 matching over 8 bases. J lost 4 bases, V lost 1 base, and 1 base had no gene match. The CDR3 totals 14 residues. The germline V gene encodes CDR1 LGHNA and CDR2 YSLEER. The CDR3 region is CASSQGLAPDTQYF. The CDR3 DNA reads as TGCGCCAGCAGCCAAGGACTAGCGCCAGATACGCAGTATTTT.

The sample holds one count of this clone. The rearrangement links TRBV6-1 to TRBJ1-6; D gene ambiguous. V lost 7 bases and J 9 bases, leaving 10 bases between the germline ends. The CDR3 contains 12 residues. Germline CDR1 reads MNHNS; CDR2 reads SASEGT. CDR3: CASTLRVSPLHF. CDR3 bases: TGTGCCAGCACTTTGAGAGTTTCACCCCTCCACTTT.

The chain couples TRBV7-2 to TRBJ1-5, with TRBD1 as a possible D gene (5 bases). V gave up 1 base and J gave up 4 bases, with 8 bases separating them. Germline assignment: CDR1 SGHTA and CDR2 FQGNSA. This CDR3 is 14 amino acids long. The CDR3 spells CASSLGQPNQPQHF. CDR3 DNA sequence: TGTGCCAGCAGCTTAGGACAGCCAAATCAGCCCCAGCATTTT.

This clone has just a few counts. The chain has TRBV18 and TRBJ1-2; 9 positions match TRBD1. With V trimmed by 3 bases and J by 6 bases, 5 bases remained unmatched. The CDR3 length is 14 residues. Germline-derived CDR1 and CDR2 are KGHSH and LQKENI. CDR3 amino acids: CASSPDRGGDGYTF. CDR3 DNA: TGTGCCAGCTCACCGGACAGGGGCGGAGATGGCTACACCTTC.

The sample holds one count of this clone. The chain recombines TRBV7-9 with TRBJ2-5, with 14 bases fitting TRBD2. The CDR3 loop spans 17 amino acids. Germline CDR1 SEHNR, CDR2 FQNEAQ (reference sequence). The junction had 8 bases not matched to a gene; V was cut back by 6 bases and J by 2 bases. The CDR3 reads CASRGTSGGNIQETQYF. Here the CDR3 DNA reads TGTGCCAGCAGGGGGACTAGCGGGGGAAATATTCAAGAGACCCAGTACTTC.

V gene TRBV28 combines with J gene TRBJ1-5; D might be TRBD1 (6 bases). V was trimmed by 5 bases and J by 7 bases, leaving 18 bases between them. In germline, CDR1 is MDHEN, CDR2 SYDVKM. The CDR3 sequence is 15 residues long. In nucleotides, the CDR3 is TGTGCCAGCAGTGGGGGACAATGGGATACACAGCCCCAGCATTTT. Encoded protein: CASSGGQWDTQPQHF.

The chain carries TRBV15 and TRBJ1-1; no clear D. Germline V CDR1 and CDR2: LNHNV, YYDKDF (reference sequence). The CDR3 covers 13 residues. Trimming stripped 3 bases from V and 7 bases from J, with 12 bases between. In nucleotides, the CDR3 is TGTGCCACCAGCAGGTCAAACACAGTTGAAGCTTTCTTT. It translates to CATSRSNTVEAFF.

The V gene is TRBV10-1, the J gene TRBJ2-1; D unresolved. V gave up 8 bases and J gave up 8 bases, with 7 bases separating them. The CDR3 contains 10 residues. Per the germline V gene, CDR1 is WNHNN and CDR2 is SYGVQD (reference sequence). The CDR3 DNA is TGCGCCAGCTTATTTGATGAGCAGTTCTTC. It is translated as CASLFDEQFF.

The rearrangement uses TRBV7-2 and TRBJ1-5; D not resolved. CDR1 and CDR2 from the germline V gene are SGHTA and FQGNSA. Trimming shortened V by 2 bases and J by 7 bases, and 9 bases separated the two germline ends. The CDR3 contains 13 residues. The CDR3 sequence: CASSLRHTQPQHF. In nucleotides, the CDR3 is TGTGCCAGCAGCTTAAGACACACACAGCCCCAGCATTTT.

CDR3 nucleotide sequence: TGTGCCAGCAGCTTAGCGCGGGACGACGTCTATGGCTACACCTTC. Its protein product is CASSLARDDVYGYTF. The J gene is TRBJ1-2, the V gene TRBV7-9, with D tentatively TRBD1 (5 bases). The CDR3 is made up of 15 amino acids. V lost 0 bases to trimming and J lost 4 bases, with 12 bases between them. CDR1 and CDR2 from the germline V gene are SEHNR and FQNEAQ (reference sequence).

This clone was counted a single time. The chain links TRBV19 to TRBJ2-5; D unresolved. Trimming removed 5 bases at V and 9 bases at J, with 16 bases between. The germline CDR1 and CDR2 sequences are LNHDA and SQIVND (reference sequence). The CDR3 spans 13 residues. This chain's CDR3 is CASSPLTRGSQYF. CDR3 in DNA: TGTGCCAGTAGTCCGCTGACCCGTGGGTCCCAGTACTTC. The whole variable domain, remainder taken from reference TRBV19 and TRBJ2-5, is DGGITQSPKYLFRKEGQNVTLSCEQNLNHDAMYWYRQDPGQGLRLIYYSQIVNDFQKGDIAEGYSVSREKKESFPLTVTSAQKNPTAFYLCASSPLTRGSQYFGPGTRLLVL.

The genes are TRBV15 and TRBJ1-2; tentatively, D is TRBD1 (5 bases). CDR1 and CDR2 (germline): LNHNV, YYDKDF (reference sequence). The CDR3 sequence is 16 residues long. V was clipped by 0 bases and J by 4 bases, with 15 bases between them. CDR3 sequence reads: CATSRDQERGIYGYTF. The CDR3 DNA reads TGTGCCACCAGCAGAGATCAAGAAAGGGGTATCTATGGCTACACCTTC. The variable domain in full, with the rest retrieved from reference TRBV15 and TRBJ1-2, is DAMVIQNPRYQVTQFGKPVTLSCSQTLNHNVMYWYQQKSSQAPKLLFHYYDKDFNNEADTPDNFQSRRPNTSFCFLDIRSPGLGDTAMYLCATSRDQERGIYGYTFGSGTRLTVV.

V usage is TRBV29-1 and J usage is TRBJ1-3; no definite D call. Germline V gene lookup returns CDR1 SQVTM and CDR2 ANQGSEA. This CDR3 has 15 residues. V lost 5 bases and J 1 base, leaving 15 bases between the germline ends. The CDR3 DNA sequence: TGCAGCGTTACGATCGGGAGCCAATCTGGAAACACCATATATTTT. Translation: CSVTIGSQSGNTIYF.

This clone showed up just a few times. The rearrangement uses TRBV6-4 and TRBJ1-2; D gene unclear. V shed 0 bases and J shed 8 bases, with 16 bases lying between them. Germline-derived CDR1 and CDR2 are MRHNA and SNTAGT. CDR3 length: 15 amino acids. The chain's CDR3 is CASSDSMGGVNGYTF. The CDR3 coding sequence is TGTGCCAGCAGTGACTCGATGGGTGGAGTGAACGGCTACACCTTC.

This clone was found a few times. V and J are TRBV27 and TRBJ1-2; D is unclear. The germline V gene has CDR1 MNHEY and CDR2 SMNVEV (reference sequence). Trimming took off 5 bases at V and 4 bases at J, with 11 bases between the two ends. The CDR3 contains 13 residues. For the CDR3, the DNA is TGTGCCAGCAGTCCCTCCCTCCCCTATGGCTACACCTTC. Translated: CASSPSLPYGYTF.